The 4 T cell receptor beta chains presented below share a single source sample, sequenced in a study of T cells in Graves' hyperthyroidism and ophthalmopathy (dated by TCRdb to about 2019). Receptor libraries were prepared by multiplex PCR. Sequencing relied on an Illumina HiSeq 2000. The TCR beta CDR3 regions were amplified from RNA transcripts. The TCR CDR3 was subjected to a first round of RT-PCR using the HTBI primer set and the Qiagen OneStep RT-PCR kit. TCRdb reran the public reads through fastp at Q25 and MiXCR, keeping productive beta chains. CDR3 protein sequences are deduplicated, and each keeps its most common genes and DNA. This sample is represented by 250,000 to 350,000 distinct CDR3 sequences; approximately 23% of them were singletons. The ten most abundant clones make up around 65% of the sample. Sequenced sample: blood. Source of these receptors: a man aged 25-45 years with Graves' ophthalmopathy.

The chain joins TRBV14 to TRBJ1-6, with D possibly TRBD1 on 5 matching bases. Per the germline V gene, CDR1 is SGHDN and CDR2 is FVKESK. Trimming removed 6 bases at V and 7 bases at J, with 10 bases between. The CDR3 sequence is 13 residues long. The CDR3 bases are TGTGCCAGCAGAAGTACAGGAAATTCACCCCTCCACTTT. It translates to CASRSTGNSPLHF.

This chain joins TRBV29-1 and TRBJ2-7; tentative D call: TRBD1 (6 bases). Germline CDR1 and CDR2: SQVTM and ANQGSEA. This CDR3 comprises 11 residues. V was clipped by 6 bases and J by 5 bases, with 11 bases between them. The CDR3 DNA follows: TGCAGCGTCAGGGGTTCCCACGAGCAGTACTTC. This codes for CSVRGSHEQYF.

This clonotype turned up a few times. The chain is built from TRBV20-1 and TRBJ2-7; D is possibly TRBD1 (6 bases). The CDR3 runs to 13 residues. CDR1 and CDR2 (germline): DFQATT, SNEGSKA (reference sequence). V lost 6 bases and J lost 3, with 15 bases in between. For the CDR3, the DNA is TGCAGTGCAGCCCCGGGACACAACTACGAGCAGTACTTC. Protein product: CSAAPGHNYEQYF.

The chain has TRBV6-1 and TRBJ1-5; tentative D call: TRBD1 (5 bases). CDR1 is MNHNS, CDR2 SASEGT, per germline. V lost 7 bases, J lost 0 bases, and 13 bases lay in between. This CDR3 has 15 residues. DNA for the CDR3: TGTGCCAGCACGGGGACCCTTAATAGCAATCAGCCCCAGCATTTT. As protein: CASTGTLNSNQPQHF.